The rows below give T cell receptor beta chains drawn from one sample of a study of shared clonotypes between healthy human individuals. Some clones are missing from TCRdb's copy, which holds only in-frame ones; the method was immunoSEQ multiplex PCR. The sample carries about 800,000 clones, 90% to 97% recorded once. Sequencing input: naive CD8+ T cells sorted from blood. These receptors were collected from a man aged 25-45 years in good health. Both conserved end residues are part of each CDR3. D genes are given only for firm matches. Clone size is stated in some rows and not others, as once, few, many or a class when expanded.

>.|.|TRBV27|TRBJ1-1
CASILPGGTEAFF
TGTGCCAGCATTCTACCGGGCGGCACTGAAGCTTTCTTT
>.|.|TRBV27|TRBJ2-1
CASSLLSTGLSFNEQFF
TGTGCCAGCAGTTTATTGTCCACTGGACTATCCTTCAATGAGCAGTTCTTC
>once|TRBD2|TRBV29-1|TRBJ2-3
CSVVPTSGSGSGYTQYF
TGCAGCGTTGTTCCGACTAGCGGGAGCGGGTCCGGATATACGCAGTATTTT
>.|TRBD1|TRBV13|TRBJ2-7
CASSPTGFTYEQYF
TGTGCCAGCAGCCCGACAGGGTTCACCTACGAGCAGTACTTC
>.|.|TRBV4-1|TRBJ2-2
CASSQEPQAGELFF
TGCGCCAGCAGCCAAGAACCACAGGCCGGGGAGCTGTTTTTT
>.|.|TRBV27|TRBJ2-7
CASQGGPYEQYF
TGTGCCAGCCAGGGAGGACCCTACGAGCAGTACTTC
>.|.|TRBV4-1|TRBJ2-7
CASSQVRGEAYEQYF
TGCGCCAGCAGCCAAGTACGAGGGGAAGCCTACGAGCAGTACTTC
>.|.|TRBV7-7|TRBJ2-5
CASSLEWGLEQETQYF
TGTGCCAGCAGCTTAGAATGGGGATTGGAGCAAGAGACCCAGTACTTC
>.|.|TRBV5-1|TRBJ2-3
CASRFSTDTQYF
TGCGCCTCGCGTTTCAGCACAGATACGCAGTATTTT
>.|TRBD2|TRBV19|TRBJ2-3
CASSDAGGGFTDTQYF
TGTGCCAGTAGTGACGCCGGGGGGGGATTCACAGATACGCAGTATTTT
>once|TRBD2|TRBV5-4|TRBJ2-1
CASSLIERGFNEQFF
TGTGCCAGCAGTCTTATCGAGCGGGGCTTCAATGAGCAGTTCTTC
>.|.|TRBV7-9|TRBJ2-2
CASSLVPWELFF
TGTGCCAGCAGCTTAGTACCGTGGGAGCTGTTTTTT
>.|TRBD2|TRBV5-6|TRBJ2-7
CASSLALADYEQYF
TGTGCCAGCAGCTTGGCACTAGCGGACTACGAGCAGTACTTC
>.|.|TRBV28|TRBJ1-5
CASSLHVQDNQPQHF
TGTGCCAGCAGTTTACATGTACAGGACAATCAGCCCCAGCATTTT
>.|.|TRBV6-5|TRBJ2-3
CASSYSTEGDTDTQYF
TGTGCCAGCAGTTACTCGACCGAGGGAGACACAGATACGCAGTATTTT
>.|.|TRBV4-1|TRBJ2-7
CASSQEWAATNYEQYF
TGCGCCAGCAGCCAAGAATGGGCAGCCACCAACTACGAGCAGTACTTC
>.|TRBD1|TRBV5-1|TRBJ2-7
CASSDRRATGDEQYF
TGCGCCAGCAGCGATCGCCGTGCGACAGGGGACGAGCAGTACTTC
>.|TRBD2|TRBV2|TRBJ2-5
CASLRLAGVETQYF
TGTGCCAGCTTACGACTAGCGGGAGTGGAGACCCAGTACTTC
>once|.|TRBV5-6|TRBJ2-1
CASSGVRNEQFF
TGTGCCAGCAGCGGGGTGCGGAATGAGCAGTTCTTC
>.|.|TRBV14|TRBJ1-5
CASSPLLQHF
TGTGCCAGCAGCCCCCTGCTCCAGCATTTT
>once|.|TRBV19|TRBJ2-7
CASSPDGGPNEQYF
TGTGCCAGTAGTCCGGACGGGGGGCCCAACGAGCAGTACTTC
>.|.|TRBV7-9|TRBJ1-1
CASSLRAEAFF
TGTGCCAGCAGCTTGAGGGCTGAAGCTTTCTTT
>.|.|TRBV11-2|TRBJ2-7
CASSFGRERRYEQYF
TGTGCCAGCAGCTTTGGCCGGGAGCGGCGCTACGAGCAGTACTTC
>.|TRBD2|TRBV2|TRBJ2-1
CASPSSGRNNEQFF
TGTGCCAGCCCCTCTAGCGGGAGAAACAATGAGCAGTTCTTC
>once|.|TRBV4-1|TRBJ2-7
CASSQMPNSYEQYF
TGCGCCAGCAGCCAAATGCCCAACTCCTACGAGCAGTACTTC
>.|TRBD2|TRBV4-1|TRBJ2-3
CASSQLAGGTDTQYF
TGCGCCAGCAGCCAATTAGCGGGAGGTACAGATACGCAGTATTTT
>.|TRBD1|TRBV7-9|TRBJ2-7
CASSSIAGTAAHEQYF
TGTGCCAGCAGCTCCATAGCTGGGACAGCCGCCCACGAGCAGTACTTC
>.|TRBD2|TRBV11-2|TRBJ2-7
CASSPEATGGSYEQYF
TGTGCCAGCAGCCCCGAGGCCACGGGGGGATCCTACGAGCAGTACTTC
>.|.|TRBV28|TRBJ1-5
CASTRGDSIRNQPQHF
TGTGCCAGCACCCGGGGGGACTCCATCAGGAATCAGCCCCAGCATTTT
>.|.|TRBV27|TRBJ2-5
CASSDLPGPEEETQYF
TGTGCCAGCAGCGATCTACCGGGACCAGAGGAAGAGACCCAGTACTTC
>.|TRBD1|TRBV14|TRBJ2-1
CASSQDSGGALNEQFF
TGTGCCAGCAGCCAAGATTCAGGGGGCGCGCTCAATGAGCAGTTCTTC
>.|.|TRBV7-3|TRBJ2-1
CASSPLGSLNEQFF
TGTGCCAGCAGCCCCCTCGGCTCTCTTAATGAGCAGTTCTTC
>.|TRBD1|TRBV7-9|TRBJ2-7
CASSPTPPGQRYEQYF
TGTGCCAGCAGCCCGACTCCGCCGGGACAGAGGTACGAGCAGTACTTC
>.|TRBD1|TRBV7-7|TRBJ2-7
CASSTGTGASYEQYF
TGTGCCAGCAGCACCGGGACAGGGGCCTCTTACGAGCAGTACTTC
>.|.|TRBV4-3|TRBJ1-2
CASSQDPGGYGYTF
TGCGCCAGCAGCCAAGATCCGGGCGGCTATGGCTACACCTTC
>.|TRBD1|TRBV11-2|TRBJ2-7
CASSLVGTGGFSEQYF
TGTGCCAGCAGCTTAGTTGGGACAGGGGGATTCTCCGAGCAGTACTTC
>.|.|TRBV28|TRBJ2-7
CASIPTVQSLSSYEQYF
TGTGCCAGCATCCCGACAGTCCAAAGCCTCAGCTCCTACGAGCAGTACTTC
>.|.|TRBV27|TRBJ2-1
CASSLFAGENEQFF
TGTGCCAGCAGTTTATTCGCCGGGGAAAATGAGCAGTTCTTC
>.|TRBD2|TRBV7-7|TRBJ2-1
CASSPDTGIGRARGNDEQFF
TGTGCCAGCAGCCCGGACACTGGTATCGGGAGGGCCCGGGGGAACGATGAGCAGTTCTTC
>.|TRBD2|TRBV27|TRBJ2-1
CASSPVGIAGALDEQFF
TGTGCCAGCAGTCCAGTTGGTATAGCGGGTGCGTTGGATGAGCAGTTCTTC
>.|.|TRBV27|TRBJ1-1
CATLHSAEAFF
TGTGCCACCCTACACTCGGCTGAAGCTTTCTTT
>.|TRBD2|TRBV9|TRBJ2-7
CASSHKLGSGSDEQYF
TGTGCCAGCAGTCACAAATTGGGTAGCGGGAGCGACGAGCAGTACTTC
>.|.|TRBV27|TRBJ2-4
CASSSVIPVIKNIQYF
TGTGCCAGCAGTTCCGTCATACCGGTGATCAAAAACATTCAGTACTTC
>.|.|TRBV6-5|TRBJ1-1
CASSQQGNTEAFF
TGTGCCAGCAGTCAACAAGGGAACACTGAAGCTTTCTTT
>.|TRBD1|TRBV27|TRBJ2-1
CATASGQGYNEQFF
TGTGCCACCGCATCGGGACAGGGTTACAATGAGCAGTTCTTC
>.|TRBD2|TRBV11-2|TRBJ2-2
CASSLELAGDAGELFF
TGTGCCAGCAGCTTGGAGTTAGCGGGAGACGCCGGGGAGCTGTTTTTT
>once|.|TRBV28|TRBJ2-7
CASSLKGGYEQYF
TGTGCCAGCAGTTTAAAGGGCGGATACGAGCAGTACTTC
>few|TRBD1|TRBV29-1|TRBJ2-7
CSVGTAAFYEQYF
TGCAGCGTCGGGACAGCAGCGTTTTACGAGCAGTACTTC
>.|TRBD1|TRBV10-3|TRBJ2-2
CAIPGQGRPGELFF
TGTGCCATCCCGGGACAGGGGCGGCCCGGGGAGCTGTTTTTT
>.|TRBD2|TRBV4-1|TRBJ2-2
CASSHSGGISTGELFF
TGCGCCAGCAGCCATTCGGGGGGGATATCCACCGGGGAGCTGTTTTTT
>.|TRBD1|TRBV7-2|TRBJ1-1
CASSPMTGGFTEAFF
TGTGCCAGCAGTCCAATGACAGGGGGCTTCACTGAAGCTTTCTTT